This T cell receptor beta chain was sequenced for a study of blood T cell repertoires in COVID-19. In Seattle, patients joined the study during active infection and were tracked longitudinally. This CDR3 is 13 amino acids long. CDR1 and CDR2 (germline): KGHSH, LQKENI. V lost 5 bases to trimming and J lost 4 bases; unmatched junction nucleotides: 2. In the authors' methods: Amplification of reference gene primers provided the estimated nucleated cell counts. Measured with immunoSEQ multiplex PCR; TCRdb has only the in-frame clones, and not every one. The V and J calls and clone size are taken from that table; D and trimming were inferred from the DNA. The table includes over 85,000 clones, 80% to 90% detected once.

The sequenced sample consisted of peripheral blood. The V and J genes are TRBV18 and TRBJ2-5, with 9 bases identical to TRBD1. This clonotype was obtained from a human donor with COVID-19, enrolled during active disease. The donor label of this sample is uncertain. CDR3 DNA: TGTGCCAGCTCAGCACAGGGGGCAGAGACCCAGTACTTC. Its protein is CASSAQGAETQYF. Variable domain in full (rest from reference TRBV18 and TRBJ2-5): NAGVMQNPRHLVRRRGQEARLRCSPMKGHSHVYWYRQLPEEGLKFMVYLQKENIIDESGMPKERFSAEFPKEGPSILRIQQVVRGDSAAYFCASSAQGAETQYFGPGTRLLVL.